The present TCR beta chain was sequenced within a study of Tregs in tolerant kidney transplant recipients. Regarding the study as a whole: Some patients' samples used different primers over time, so nucleotide sequences weren't comparable.

Concerning this clone itself: Its antigen is unidentified. The read stops 3 residues short of the end of the CDR3; the missing end is completed from the germline J gene.

Germline loops: CDR1 SGHTA, CDR2 FQGNSA. CDR3 length equals 13 residues. V lost 1 base and J 5 bases, leaving 8 bases between the germline ends. The nonmyeloablative bone marrow transplants came from related graft donors, with transient mixed chimerism. The table came from immunoSEQ multiplex PCR; TCRdb's copy has only in-frame clones and leaves some out. This sample carries around 32,000 clones, with 1.8% going to the ten biggest clones. The sequence was collected from a human patient who received a combined kidney and bone marrow transplant. The T cells may partly be graft donor cells. The material was CD4+ T cells from blood (PBMCs), obtained 24 months after the transplant. The V and J genes are TRBV7-2 and TRBJ1-2; D is uncertain. The CDR3 DNA, read in part, is TGTGCCAGCAGCTTAGGTCTAGAGTATGGC. Encoded protein: CASSLGLEYG. The whole CDR3 protein reads CASSLGLEYGYTF.